This TCR beta chain comes out of a study of sequential checkpoint blockade in melanoma (dated by TCRdb to about 2019). Concerning the study at large: Patients were assigned by 1:1 randomization to either first-line nivolumab followed by ipilimumab (arm A) or ipilimumab followed by nivolumab (arm B). Maintenance nivolumab came after both trial sequences. About 85% of the matched tumor biopsy pairs taken before and after treatment were from the same lesion. DNA from 91 pretreatment melanoma tumor samples underwent TCRbeta immunosequencing. Matched tumor biopsies were taken from 20 or so patients before treatment and at week 13, after single-agent nivolumab (arm A) or ipilimumab (arm B).

TCRbeta CDR3 regions were immunosequenced from genomic DNA with the immunoSEQ Assay. Before high-throughput sequencing, genomic DNA was amplified using bias-controlled multiplex PCR. From the authors' description of their analysis: To quantify the absolute abundance of each unique TCRbeta CDR3 region, the sequences were collapsed and filtered. Clonality, defined as 1 minus Pielou's evenness, was calculated using productive rearrangements only. Tumor T-cell fraction was calculated by normalizing TCRbeta template counts to the amount of usable DNA, which was estimated from several housekeeping genes. A previously published method was used to identify clones with significantly greater frequencies in on-treatment samples than in baseline samples. TCRdb's version of the immuneACCESS table is confined to in-frame rearrangements and falls short of the full clone set. An unresolved V gene accounts for under half of the shortfall where checked; the remainder is of unknown origin. The D gene and trimming were derived from the DNA, and the V and J assignments and clone size from that table. For this sample there are about 12,000 clones; roughly 25% appear just once. Roughly a fifth of the sample is in the top ten clones.

The CDR3 measures 14 amino acids from cysteine to phenylalanine. The only DNA kept is the CDR3, 42 bases in frame from the first base. The germline V gene encodes CDR1 MNHGY and CDR2 SAAAGT. V gives up 8 bases and J gives up 11 bases, and the segment between their germline ends measures 21 bases. Interpreted using the paper, the treatment or condition label stands for: randomized to nivolumab then ipilimumab (arm A) or the reverse (arm B). None of the patients in the trial had previously been given DNA-damaging chemotherapy. The samples were obtained from melanoma patients enrolled in CheckMate 064, an open-label, randomized phase II trial testing sequential checkpoint blockade. Tumor TCR sequencing used genomic DNA from formalin-fixed paraffin-embedded (FFPE) tissue samples. The sample holds many counts of this clone. Its antigen has not been determined. The input lacks base qualities; no much larger clone sits a single base away.

Overall results and qualifications from the work: Within-arm analyses of tumor T-cell fraction were constrained by small sample sizes and reduced statistical power. Validation of the response-prediction model combining TCR metrics and mutation burden is needed in larger, independent patient cohorts. Patients whose tumor T-cell fraction and clonality increased by week 13 were about 30 times more likely to achieve clinical benefit. PD-L1 staining and CD8+ T-cell counts correlated with tumor T-cell fraction and clonality, whereas mutational load did not. Among patients in arm A, the nivolumab-first arm, pretreatment tumor TIL clonality was associated with response (P = .04).

This specimen was tumor tissue (inferred from file names), taken from a patient given nivolumab and ipilimumab in sequence. The source of this sequence is a human donor with melanoma. Rearrangement joined TRBV6-8 to TRBJ1-4; TRBD1 is perhaps the D gene, given 6 matching bases. The nucleotide sequence reads TGTGCCAGCTCGACCCTAACAGGGACCCGTAAACTGTTTTTT. Its protein reads: CASSTLTGTRKLFF.